This is a list of T cell receptor beta chains from one sample in a study of identical twins. TCRdb independently ran MiXCR on the 5' RACE reads; one entry per CDR3 protein. The sample includes 640,000 or so distinct CDR3 sequences, roughly 6.2% of them seen just once. Material: naive T cells sorted from blood. The receptors derive from a man younger than 35 in good health. Both conserved end residues are part of each CDR3. Not every row has a clone size; where given, it reads once, few, many or a size class.

clone_size j_call v_call cdr3_aa
few TRBJ1-1 TRBV10-3 CAISARGWSTEAFF
few TRBJ1-2 TRBV20-1 CSARDRGGGYTF
- TRBJ2-7 TRBV7-9 CASRMEQYEQYF
many TRBJ2-6 TRBV28 CASEGGANVLTF
few TRBJ2-4 TRBV7-2 CASSPPGERETKNIQYF
many TRBJ2-5 TRBV29-1 CSVARTVQETQYF
few TRBJ1-2 TRBV5-1 CASSLAAGIPGDGYTF
- TRBJ1-2 TRBV5-5 CASRPHGQGGPGYTF
many TRBJ2-1 TRBV6-2/TRBV6-3 CASSLPTPNNEQFF
many TRBJ2-3 TRBV12-3/TRBV12-4 CASRDTRVPTDTQYF
many TRBJ2-1 TRBV20-1 CSASGTSSVHEQFF
many TRBJ2-2 TRBV7-2 CASSSPATGELFF
few TRBJ2-5 TRBV5-1 CASSLGSGQRETQYF
few TRBJ1-1 TRBV29-1 CSCIGGAWLIEAFF
many TRBJ2-3 TRBV28 CASSPDLRADTQYF
- TRBJ2-5 TRBV12-3/TRBV12-4 CASSLALITQGMETQYF
- TRBJ1-5 TRBV27 CASKPMALDQPQHF
many TRBJ2-1 TRBV3-1 CASRQGGRAGNEQFF
many TRBJ2-4 TRBV7-9 CASSTSTLAKNIQYF
many TRBJ2-5 TRBV5-1 CASSLATGGRETQYF
once TRBJ1-5 TRBV6-1 CASSISTRRRFGNQPQHF
- TRBJ2-6 TRBV5-6 CASSYLSVYAGANVLTF
many TRBJ1-2 TRBV29-1 CSVDLFNYGYTF
many TRBJ1-3 TRBV18 CASSPPGQGAGNTIYF
- TRBJ2-2 TRBV7-2 CASKGGVNTGELFF
few TRBJ2-5 TRBV2 CASRTDQETQYF
many TRBJ2-1 TRBV27 CASNRGHYNEQFF
many TRBJ2-7 TRBV29-1 CSVEAGAAYEQYF
many TRBJ2-5 TRBV7-2 CASSLSAGLQETQYF
many TRBJ2-2 TRBV24-1 CATSDLGAPNTGELFF
many TRBJ2-7 TRBV28 CATTTSGTYEQYF
few TRBJ2-2 TRBV7-6 CASSATRASGNTGELFF
few TRBJ2-5 TRBV15 CATSSTVKRETQYF
- TRBJ2-6 TRBV6-5 CASSYFGTGSGANVLTF
many TRBJ2-2 TRBV27 CASSPLRGGELFF
- TRBJ2-3 TRBV24-1 CATSDRHRDSKDTQYF
few TRBJ2-1 TRBV5-1 CASSLAVGVAGTFYNEQFF
many TRBJ1-2 TRBV27 CASSQGRNYGYTF
few TRBJ2-1 TRBV20-1 CSAQPSSGSLNEQFF
few TRBJ1-2 TRBV11-2 CASSPQPNYGYTF
many TRBJ2-3 TRBV7-9 CASSGGRDTQYF
- TRBJ2-6 TRBV11-3 CASSHRTGREGANVLTF
- TRBJ2-1 TRBV6-1 CASSDSRMFEQFF